The rows below give T cell receptor beta chains drawn from one sample of a study of PD-L1 blockade in urothelial cancer. Sequenced by immunoSEQ multiplex PCR; TCRdb stores in-frame clones only, minus some. The table lists around 92,000 clones, about 90% of them singletons, with roughly 0.88% in the top ten. The starting material was PBMCs, obtained around atezolizumab (anti-PD-L1) treatment. These receptors were collected from a woman aged 80 or over with urothelial cancer. CDR3s leave out the opening cysteine and the closing phenylalanine or tryptophan.

V	length	J	CDR3
TRBV18	13	TRBJ2-3	ASSRSSGGTDTQY
TRBV25-1	11	TRBJ2-7	ASVDRESYEQY
TRBV9	15	TRBJ1-1	ASSALDRGRGNTEAF
TRBV15	13	TRBJ2-5	ATSRDPSGRETQY
TRBV5-1	13	TRBJ1-1	ASSQDIGLNTEAF
TRBV19	13	TRBJ1-5	ASTPGGPSNQPQH
TRBV9	14	TRBJ2-3	ASSPILGASTDTQY
TRBV30	10	TRBJ2-7	AFTSGTGEQY
TRBV14	13	TRBJ2-7	ASSQDTGTLREQY
TRBV5-6	14	TRBJ2-3	ASSGQGRGFTDTQY
TRBV7-9	12	TRBJ2-7	ASSSGTGAYEQY
TRBV19	13	TRBJ2-1	ASSSYGTSVNEQF
TRBV28	13	TRBJ2-3	ASSFFSGRADTQY
TRBV5-5	14	TRBJ1-3	ASSLAGGRSGNTIY
TRBV5-4	11	TRBJ1-1	ASRYDRSSEAF
TRBV18	13	TRBJ2-3	ASSRSGTSTDTQY
TRBV28	13	TRBJ2-7	ASTALTGASYEQY
TRBV6-1	12	TRBJ1-5	ASKRLGEFWPQH
TRBV29-1	12	TRBJ1-4	SVEKTGLGEKLF
TRBV19	13	TRBJ1-1	ASSISGVGDTEAF
TRBV27	13	TRBJ2-1	ASSSGIDLEVEQF
TRBV6-1	13	TRBJ2-1	AGGVGGGGYNEQF
TRBV27	12	TRBJ1-1	ASSFGSANTEAF
TRBV28	21	TRBJ2-7	ASTSSTLNRGGIAGGSCYEQY
TRBV4-2	12	TRBJ2-7	ASSQEEREAQQY
TRBV2	11	TRBJ2-1	ASGGLGVNEQF
TRBV28	12	TRBJ1-2	ASRRSGQVYGYT
TRBV10-2	13	TRBJ1-2	ASSDPTGGIYGYT
TRBV28	14	TRBJ1-1	ASSSPMGAQNTEAF
TRBV13	12	TRBJ1-1	ASSLGQGRTEAF
TRBV19	13	TRBJ1-5	ASSIDQRLTTAQH
TRBV11-2	12	TRBJ1-1	ASSLDSAGPEAF
TRBV4-2	14	TRBJ1-2	ASSQPSGGGDYGYT
TRBV30	12	TRBJ1-5	AFWVGQANQPQH
TRBV10-3	13	TRBJ2-1	AISGLAGGQNEQF
TRBV19	11	TRBJ2-5	ASARGAQETQY
TRBV19	13	TRBJ2-7	ASSPRQGSSYEQY
TRBV25-1	12	TRBJ1-2	ASSVGQGSYGYT
TRBV6-5	13	TRBJ2-2	ASRTTGGLTGELF
TRBV7-9	13	TRBJ1-1	ASSLQTGLNTEAF
TRBV18	13	TRBJ2-5	ASSPSGLGGETQY
TRBV10-2	10	TRBJ2-5	ASSGTQRTQY
TRBV5-1	13	TRBJ2-7	ASSLNPGQAYEQY
TRBV27	12	TRBJ1-2	ASSWDRGLSGYT
TRBV11-2	12	TRBJ1-5	ASSLERGHQPQH
TRBV5-1	15	TRBJ2-5	ASSLGSGGGSRETQY
TRBV6-1	15	TRBJ1-5	ASSDPLGSRGNQPQH
TRBV5-4	14	TRBJ2-2	ASSSPEEGKPGELF
TRBV7-9	15	TRBJ2-5	ASSQQRGAGGRETQY